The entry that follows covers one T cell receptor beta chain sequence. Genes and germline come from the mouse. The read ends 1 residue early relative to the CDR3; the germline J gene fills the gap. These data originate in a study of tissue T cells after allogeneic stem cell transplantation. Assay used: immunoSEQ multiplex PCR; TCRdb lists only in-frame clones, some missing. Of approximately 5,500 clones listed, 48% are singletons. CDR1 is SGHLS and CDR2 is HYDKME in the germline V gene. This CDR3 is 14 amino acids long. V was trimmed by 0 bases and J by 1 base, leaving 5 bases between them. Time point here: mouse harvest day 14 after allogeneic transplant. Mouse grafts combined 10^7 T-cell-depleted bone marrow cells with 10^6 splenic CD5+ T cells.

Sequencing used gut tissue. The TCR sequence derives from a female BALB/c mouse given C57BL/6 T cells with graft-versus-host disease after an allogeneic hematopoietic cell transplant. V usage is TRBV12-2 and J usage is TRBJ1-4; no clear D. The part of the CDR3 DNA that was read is TGTGCCAGCTCTCTCCGGGGTTCCAACGAAAGATTATTT. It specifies CASSLRGSNERLF. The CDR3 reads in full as CASSLRGSNERLFF.